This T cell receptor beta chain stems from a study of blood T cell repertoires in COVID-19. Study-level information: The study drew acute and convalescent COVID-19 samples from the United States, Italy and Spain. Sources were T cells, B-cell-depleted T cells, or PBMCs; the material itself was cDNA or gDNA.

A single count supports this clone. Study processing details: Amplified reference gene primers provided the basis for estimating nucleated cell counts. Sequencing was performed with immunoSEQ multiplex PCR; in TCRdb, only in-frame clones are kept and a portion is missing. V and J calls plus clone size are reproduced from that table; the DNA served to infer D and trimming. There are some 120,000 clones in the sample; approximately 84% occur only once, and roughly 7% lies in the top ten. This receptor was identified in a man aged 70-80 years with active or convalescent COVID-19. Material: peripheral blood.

CDR3 DNA sequence: TGTGCCAGCAGCGCAGACACGCTCAACTATGGCTACACCTTC. Translating it yields CASSADTLNYGYTF. The chain carries TRBV9 and TRBJ1-2; D not certain. Germline values: CDR1 SGDLS, CDR2 YYNGEE. V lost 3 bases and J lost 2, with 11 bases in between. The CDR3 is made up of 14 amino acids.